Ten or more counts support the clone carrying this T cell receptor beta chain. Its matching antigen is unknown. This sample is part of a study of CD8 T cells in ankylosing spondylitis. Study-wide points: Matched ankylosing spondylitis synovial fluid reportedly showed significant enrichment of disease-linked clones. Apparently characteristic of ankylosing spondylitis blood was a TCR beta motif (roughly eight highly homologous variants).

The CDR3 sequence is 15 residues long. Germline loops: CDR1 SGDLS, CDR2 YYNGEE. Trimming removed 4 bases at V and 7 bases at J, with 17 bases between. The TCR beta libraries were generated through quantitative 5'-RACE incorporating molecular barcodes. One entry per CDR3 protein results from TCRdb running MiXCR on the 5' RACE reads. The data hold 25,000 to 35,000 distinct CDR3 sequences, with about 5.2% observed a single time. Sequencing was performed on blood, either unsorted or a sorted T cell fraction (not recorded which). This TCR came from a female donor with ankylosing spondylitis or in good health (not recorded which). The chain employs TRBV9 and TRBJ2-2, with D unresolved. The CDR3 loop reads CASSIPHAQSGELFF. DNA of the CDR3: TGTGCCAGCAGCATCCCCCATGCGCAAAGCGGGGAGCTGTTTTTT.